This T cell receptor beta chain is drawn from a study of blood T cell repertoires in COVID-19. The CDR3 has 12 amino acids. Germline CDR1 and CDR2: SNHLY and FYNNEI. V lost 5 bases to trimming and J lost 7 bases, with 8 bases between them. Using immunoSEQ multiplex PCR, the repertoire was profiled, and TCRdb retains in-frame clones only, with some absent. Of about 92,000 clones in the sample, around 82% are singletons; the top ten hold approximately 8.7%. The sample consisted of peripheral blood. The V gene is TRBV2, the J gene TRBJ2-2; D is perhaps TRBD1 (5 bases). This TCR derives from a man over 45 who had recovered from COVID-19. The CDR3 DNA reads as TGTGCCAGCAGTTTCGACAGCGGGGAGCTGTTTTTT. It yields the protein CASSFDSGELFF.